This T cell receptor beta chain was retrieved from a study of blood T cell repertoires in COVID-19. Generated by immunoSEQ multiplex PCR, the TCRdb table keeps only in-frame clones and is missing some. There are about 74,000 clones in the sample; about nine tenths occur only once, and roughly 1.5% lies in the top ten. V trimming: 5 bases; J trimming: 8 bases; junction bases outside the gene matches: 3. The CDR3 totals 12 residues. CDR1 is SGHAT, CDR2 FQNNGV, per germline. The clonotype was recovered from a man in his fifties with acute or convalescent COVID-19. The genes are TRBV11-2 and TRBJ1-2, with TRBD1 matching 9 bases. What was sequenced was peripheral blood. This CDR3 is CASSPDRGGYTF. DNA of the CDR3: TGTGCCAGCAGCCCGGACAGGGGAGGCTACACCTTC.